These 6 T cell receptor beta chains were all obtained from the same sample, sequenced in a study of response to subunit inactivated influenza vaccine (dated by TCRdb to the late 2010s). Library preparation used RT-PCR. Reads for this sample came from an Illumina HiSeq 2500. TCRdb redid the processing of the public reads, applying fastp at Q25 and MiXCR, and retained in-frame beta chains. A single entry per CDR3 protein holds the most common genes and DNA from its merged rows. This sample comprises hundreds of thousands of distinct CDR3 sequences, approximately 15% of them detected only once. The ten top clones hold 3% to 3.5% of the sample. The input for sequencing was CD4+ T cells sorted from PBMCs, taken about 24 months after vaccination. The origin of the receptors is a man in his fifties or sixties who received an inactivated influenza vaccine. Donor details come from another sample of the same person, matched by shared clones.

This clonotype was seen a few times. The chain joins TRBV14 to TRBJ2-7, with unresolved D. In germline, CDR1 is SGHDN, CDR2 FVKESK. This CDR3 spans 11 amino acids. V lost 5 bases and J 3 bases, leaving 5 bases between the germline ends. CDR3: CASSMHYEQYF. The CDR3, as DNA: TGTGCCAGCAGCATGCACTACGAGCAGTACTTC. Full variable domain (rest looked up from reference TRBV14 and TRBJ2-7): EAGVTQFPSHSVIEKGQTVTLRCDPISGHDNLYWYRRVMGKEIKFLLHFVKESKQDESGMPNNRFLAERTGGTYSTLKVQPAELEDSGVYFCASSMHYEQYFGPGTRLTVT.

This clonotype was observed a handful of times. The genes are TRBV2 and TRBJ2-1; TRBD2 agrees at 9 bases. Per germline, CDR1 SNHLY and CDR2 FYNNEI. This CDR3 region has 13 residues. The V gene end was trimmed by 7 bases and the J gene end by 7 bases; junction bases not matched to a gene: 5. The CDR3 nucleotides are TGTGCCAGCACGGCGGGAGGGTTTAATGAGCAGTTCTTC. Amino acids: CASTAGGFNEQFF. The full variable domain, in which reference TRBV2 and TRBJ2-1 provide the parts outside the CDR3, is EPEVTQTPSHQVTQMGQEVILRCVPISNHLYFYWYRQILGQKVEFLVSFYNNEISEKSEIFDDQFSVERPDGSNFTLKIRSTKLEDSAMYFCASTAGGFNEQFFGPGTRLTVL.

This clonotype occurred a few times. V is TRBV5-1 and J is TRBJ2-1, with 12 bases that match TRBD2. After removal of 5 bases from V and 4 bases from J, the junction contained 4 bases not matched to a gene. CDR3 length: 15 amino acids. CDR1 and CDR2 from the germline V gene are SGHRS and YFSETQ. The CDR3 DNA is TGCGCCAGCAGGCCCGGGACTAGCGGGTACAATGAGCAGTTCTTC. Translated: CASRPGTSGYNEQFF.

The chain is built from TRBV6-5 and TRBJ2-7; perhaps D is TRBD1 or TRBD2 (5 bases each). Deletions cut 0 bases from V and 2 bases from J, with 11 bases between. Germline CDR1 reads MNHEY; CDR2 reads SVGAGI. The CDR3 is 15 residues long. The CDR3 loop is CASSYSWDPAYEQYF. DNA of the CDR3: TGTGCCAGCAGTTACTCGTGGGACCCAGCCTACGAGCAGTACTTC.

The chain recombines TRBV7-9 with TRBJ1-1, with 9 bases lining up with TRBD1. The V segment lost 4 bases and the J segment 4 bases; nucleotides outside the gene matches: 7. The CDR3 extends over 15 amino acids. Germline V gene sequence: CDR1 SEHNR, CDR2 FQNEAQ (reference sequence). DNA of the CDR3: TGTGCCAGCAGCTCCACAGGGGGCAGCGGCACTGAAGCTTTCTTT. It specifies CASSSTGGSGTEAFF.

V and J are TRBV5-1 and TRBJ2-4, with TRBD2 matching 8 bases. The CDR3 is 15 residues long. CDR1 is SGHRS, CDR2 YFSETQ, per germline. V shed 3 bases, J shed 5 bases, and the junction held 7 bases outside the gene matches. The CDR3 coding sequence is TGCGCCAGCAGCTCCTCGAGCGGGAGAGAAAACATTCAGTACTTC. Amino acid sequence: CASSSSSGRENIQYF.